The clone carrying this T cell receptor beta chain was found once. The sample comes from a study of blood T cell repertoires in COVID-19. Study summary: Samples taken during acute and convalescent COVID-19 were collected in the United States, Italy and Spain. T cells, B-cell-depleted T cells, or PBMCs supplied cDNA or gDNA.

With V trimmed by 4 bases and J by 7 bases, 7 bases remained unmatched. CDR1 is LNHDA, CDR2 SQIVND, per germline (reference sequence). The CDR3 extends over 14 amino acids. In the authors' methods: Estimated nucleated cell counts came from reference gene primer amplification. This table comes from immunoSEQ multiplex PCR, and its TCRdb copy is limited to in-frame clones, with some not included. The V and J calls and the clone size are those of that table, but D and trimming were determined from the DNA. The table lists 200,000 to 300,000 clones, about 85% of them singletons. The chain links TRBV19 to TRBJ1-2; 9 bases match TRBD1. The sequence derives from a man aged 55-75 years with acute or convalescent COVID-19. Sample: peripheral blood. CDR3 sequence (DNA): TGTGCCAGTAGTAACAACAGGGGGCATGGTGGCTACACCTTC. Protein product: CASSNNRGHGGYTF.